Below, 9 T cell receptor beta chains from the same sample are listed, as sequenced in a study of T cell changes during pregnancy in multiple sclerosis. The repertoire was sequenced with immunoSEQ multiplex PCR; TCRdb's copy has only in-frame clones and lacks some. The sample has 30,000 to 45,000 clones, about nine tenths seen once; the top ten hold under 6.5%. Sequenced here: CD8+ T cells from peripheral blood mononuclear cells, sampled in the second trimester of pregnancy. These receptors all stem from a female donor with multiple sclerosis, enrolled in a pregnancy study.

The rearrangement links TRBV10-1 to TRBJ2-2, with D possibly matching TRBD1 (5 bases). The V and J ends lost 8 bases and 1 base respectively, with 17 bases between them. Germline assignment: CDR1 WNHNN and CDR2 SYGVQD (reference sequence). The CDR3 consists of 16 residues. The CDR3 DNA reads TGCGCCAGCGGGGCCGGACCGCCTAAGAACACCGGGGAGCTGTTTTTT. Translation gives CASGAGPPKNTGELFF.

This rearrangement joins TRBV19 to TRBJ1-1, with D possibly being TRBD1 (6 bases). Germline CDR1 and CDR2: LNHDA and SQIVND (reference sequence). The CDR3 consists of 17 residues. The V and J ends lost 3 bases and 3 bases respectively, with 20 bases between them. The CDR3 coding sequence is TGTGCCAGTAGTATCATACAGGGAGGGGGTAAGGACACTGAAGCTTTCTTT. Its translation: CASSIIQGGGKDTEAFF.

This CDR3 reads CASSSGTGGAYEQYF. CDR3 DNA sequence: TGTGCCAGCAGCTCCGGGACAGGGGGGGCCTACGAGCAGTACTTC. The chain employs TRBV27 and TRBJ2-7; 11 nucleotides align to TRBD1. The junction had 6 bases not matched to a gene; V was cut back by 6 bases and J by 2 bases. This CDR3 has 15 residues. The germline gives CDR1 MNHEY, CDR2 SMNVEV (reference sequence).

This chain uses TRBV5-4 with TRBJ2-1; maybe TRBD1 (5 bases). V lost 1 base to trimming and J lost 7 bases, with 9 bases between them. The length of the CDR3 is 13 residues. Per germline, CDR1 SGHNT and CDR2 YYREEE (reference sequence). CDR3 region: CASSLWGPNEQFF. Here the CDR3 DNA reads TGTGCCAGCAGCTTGTGGGGCCCTAATGAGCAGTTCTTC.

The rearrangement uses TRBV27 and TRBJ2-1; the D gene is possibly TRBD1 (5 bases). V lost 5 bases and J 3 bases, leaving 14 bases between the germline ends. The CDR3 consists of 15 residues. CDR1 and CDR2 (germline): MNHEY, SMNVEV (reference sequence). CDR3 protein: CASSPLPDNYNEQFF. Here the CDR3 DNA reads TGTGCCAGCAGTCCGTTACCGGACAACTACAATGAGCAGTTCTTC.

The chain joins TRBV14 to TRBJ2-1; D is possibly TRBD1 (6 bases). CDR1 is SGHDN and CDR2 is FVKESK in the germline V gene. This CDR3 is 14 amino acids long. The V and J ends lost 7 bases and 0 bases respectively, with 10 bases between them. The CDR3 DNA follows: TGTGCCAGCACCGTGACAGGCTCCTACAATGAGCAGTTCTTC. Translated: CASTVTGSYNEQFF.

The CDR3 loop is CASTRRGLGYTEAFF. CDR3 DNA sequence: TGTGCCAGCACCCGACGAGGACTGGGGTACACTGAAGCTTTCTTT. The J gene is TRBJ1-1, the V gene TRBV7-2, with D uncertain. CDR3 length: 15 amino acids. Trimming pared 7 bases from V and 3 bases from J, leaving 18 bases between. Germline CDR1 reads SGHTA; CDR2 reads FQGNSA.

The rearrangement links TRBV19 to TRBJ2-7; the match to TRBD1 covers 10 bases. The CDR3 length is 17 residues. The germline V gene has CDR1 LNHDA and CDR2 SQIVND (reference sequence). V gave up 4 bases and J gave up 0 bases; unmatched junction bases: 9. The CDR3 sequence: CASSTTGTGALSYEQYF. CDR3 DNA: TGTGCCAGTAGTACTACCGGGACAGGGGCCCTCTCCTACGAGCAGTACTTC.

In DNA form, the CDR3 reads TGTGCCAGCAGCCTTAGGACAGGAGCAGGATATGGCTACACCTTC. Translated: CASSLRTGAGYGYTF. V is TRBV6-1 and J is TRBJ1-2; 7 nucleotides line up with TRBD1. Germline V CDR1 and CDR2: MNHNS, SASEGT. V dropped 6 bases and J dropped 5; count of bases not matched to a gene: 12. This CDR3 region has 15 residues.